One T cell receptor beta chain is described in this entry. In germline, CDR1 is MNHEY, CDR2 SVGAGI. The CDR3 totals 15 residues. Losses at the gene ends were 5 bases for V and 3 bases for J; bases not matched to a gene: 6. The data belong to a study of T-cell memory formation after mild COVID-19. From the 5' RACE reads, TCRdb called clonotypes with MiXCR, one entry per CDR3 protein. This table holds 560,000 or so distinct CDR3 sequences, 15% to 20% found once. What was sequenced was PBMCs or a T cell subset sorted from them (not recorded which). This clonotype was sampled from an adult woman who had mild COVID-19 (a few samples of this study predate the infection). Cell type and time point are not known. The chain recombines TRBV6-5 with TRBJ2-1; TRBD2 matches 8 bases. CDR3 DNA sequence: TGTGCCAGCAGTCCCAAGCGGGGGAGCTACAATGAGCAGTTCTTC. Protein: CASSPKRGSYNEQFF.